The table lists the clone carrying this T cell receptor beta chain with a count of one. Unmatched junction bases numbered 8, after V lost 5 bases and J lost 8 bases. The CDR3 contains 15 residues. The germline V gene encodes CDR1 SQVTM and CDR2 ANQGSEA. The PCR ran on 60 Vbeta and 13 Jbeta primers. Here immunoSEQ multiplex PCR was the method, and the copy in TCRdb shows in-frame clones only, minus some. The repertoire has about 300,000 clones, 86% of them found once; the top ten carry 3% to 4%. This specimen belongs to a study of cytomegalovirus exposure and HLA in healthy donors. The chain uses TRBV29-1 and TRBJ2-1; 14 bases fit TRBD2. The TCR sequence derives from a man aged 35 to 55 in good health and CMV-seropositive. What was sequenced was PBMCs. The CDR3 nucleotides read TGCAGCGTTACCGGGACTAGCGGGAGCATCTATGAGCAGTTCTTC. Translation gives CSVTGTSGSIYEQFF.